The TCR beta chain under discussion was sequenced for a study of CD8+CD57+ T cells in acquired aplastic anemia. Notes on the study in general: The same twenty-nine CD8+ CDR3 sequences occurred in patients and in controls.

CDR1 is MNHEY and CDR2 is SVGEGT in the germline V gene. V was clipped by 3 bases and J by 0 bases, with 12 bases between them. There are 15 residues in the CDR3. Genomic DNA, serving as template, underwent TCR beta VDJ and CDR3 profiling. TCRdb used MiXCR to reprocess the reads, holding one entry per CDR3 protein. The sample has more than 150,000 distinct CDR3 sequences, less than 60% seen once. Patients included in sequencing had previously demonstrated CD8+CD57+ cell expansion by flow cytometry. This clonotype was observed at least ten times. No antigen is known for it. The TCR sequence derives from a human donor with aplastic anemia. Material for sequencing was sorted CD4+, CD8+, or CD8+CD57+ T cells (not recorded which) from PBMCs. V and J are TRBV6-2 or TRBV6-3 and TRBJ2-7; D assignment may be TRBD1 or TRBD2 (5 bases each). The CDR3 reads CASSYQGRTSYEQYF. The DNA of the CDR3 is TGTGCCAGCAGTTATCAGGGACGTACCTCCTACGAGCAGTACTTC.